This T cell receptor beta chain was identified during a study of blood T cell repertoires in COVID-19. Study information: Both acute and convalescent COVID-19 samples were obtained from the United States, Italy and Spain.

TCRdb keeps only in-frame clones here, not all; method: immunoSEQ multiplex PCR. This table has 200,000 to 250,000 clones, roughly 81% appearing once. Sequencing was carried out using peripheral blood. The TCR comes from a man between 40 and 49 years old with acute or convalescent COVID-19.

CDR3: CASSLFRPGENYGYTF. The CDR3 DNA is TGCGCCAGCAGCTTGTTTCGGCCCGGGGAGAACTATGGCTACACCTTC. V is TRBV5-1 and J is TRBJ1-2; D unclear. Trimming left V 1 base short and J 2 bases short, with 15 bases between. The CDR3 is made up of 16 amino acids. The V gene's germline CDR1 is SGHRS and CDR2 YFSETQ.